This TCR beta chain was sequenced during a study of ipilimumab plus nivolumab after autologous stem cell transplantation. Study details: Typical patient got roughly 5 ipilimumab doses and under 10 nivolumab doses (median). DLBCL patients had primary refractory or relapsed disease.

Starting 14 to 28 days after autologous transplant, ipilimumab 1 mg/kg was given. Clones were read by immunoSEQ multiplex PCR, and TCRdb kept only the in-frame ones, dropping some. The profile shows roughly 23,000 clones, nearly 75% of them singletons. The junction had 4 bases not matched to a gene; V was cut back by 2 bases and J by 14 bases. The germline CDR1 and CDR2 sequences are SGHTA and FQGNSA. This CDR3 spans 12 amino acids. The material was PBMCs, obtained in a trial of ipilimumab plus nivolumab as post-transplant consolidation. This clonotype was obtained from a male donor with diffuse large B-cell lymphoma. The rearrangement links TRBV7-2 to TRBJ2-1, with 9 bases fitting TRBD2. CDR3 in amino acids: CASSLIAGVKFF. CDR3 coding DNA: TGTGCCAGCAGCTTAATAGCGGGGGTGAAGTTCTTC.